A single T cell receptor (beta chain) is shown here with its context. Its target is unknown. TCRdb re-called the RT-PCR reads with MiXCR, one entry per CDR3 protein. This sample has around 520,000 distinct CDR3 sequences; 25% occur once, and the top ten carry under 2.5%. This sample stems from a study of response to subunit inactivated influenza vaccine. Findings and caveats of the study: Authors suggested few new T cells are recruited by each seasonal influenza vaccination.

This TCR was sampled from a man in his fifties or sixties who received an inactivated influenza vaccine. The source was CD4+ T cells sorted from PBMCs, collected approximately 5 days after vaccination.

Written as DNA, the CDR3 is TGCGCCAGCAGCCCCGGGACTAGCGACCGCACAGATACGCAGTATTTT. The encoded protein is CASSPGTSDRTDTQYF. This chain connects TRBV5-1 to TRBJ2-3; the match to TRBD2 covers 10 bases. The trim removed 4 bases at V and 1 base at J, leaving 6 bases unmatched. The germline V gene has CDR1 SGHRS and CDR2 YFSETQ. This CDR3 region has 16 residues.